This TCR beta chain was obtained from a study of blood T cell repertoires in COVID-19. Study as a whole: Both acute and convalescent COVID-19 samples were obtained from the United States, Italy and Spain. Sources were T cells, B-cell-depleted T cells, or PBMCs; the material itself was cDNA or gDNA.

TCRdb's copy holds only in-frame clones and misses some; the assay was immunoSEQ multiplex PCR. The sample lists 100,000 or so clones, about 85% occurring once. The CDR3 has 16 amino acids. V was pared by 0 bases and J by 0 bases, with 9 bases between. Germline assignment: CDR1 LGHNA and CDR2 YSLEER. V gene TRBV4-3 combines with J gene TRBJ1-5; D is perhaps TRBD1 (5 bases). The clonotype originates from a woman between 65 and 79 years old with active or convalescent COVID-19. The sample was peripheral blood. CDR3 residues: CASSQEAGNSNQPQHF. CDR3 nucleotides: TGCGCCAGCAGCCAAGAGGCAGGGAATAGCAATCAGCCCCAGCATTTT.